Listed here are 3 T cell receptor beta chains from one sample, sequenced in a study of response to subunit inactivated influenza vaccine. TCRdb passed the RT-PCR reads through MiXCR, listing each CDR3 protein once. The data show just under 550,000 distinct CDR3 sequences, under 30% seen once. The same sample was also studied in work on T cells expressing NK-cell markers. That work adds: UMI-tagged 5'RACE template switching yielded the TCR beta cDNA.

The specimen comprised CD4+ T cells sorted from PBMCs, sampled 11 to 12 days after vaccination. These receptors all stem from a man aged 45-65 years who received an inactivated influenza vaccine.

The chain employs TRBV24-1 and TRBJ1-1; D gene ambiguous. The germline V and J ends were trimmed by 3 bases and 4 bases, with 8 bases remaining between them. Germline V gene lookup returns CDR1 KGHDR and CDR2 SFDVKD. The CDR3 length is 13 residues. CDR3 region: CATSDPGVTEAFF. CDR3 bases: TGTGCCACCAGTGATCCCGGTGTCACTGAAGCTTTCTTT.

This clonotype was seen more than once but under ten times. The chain employs TRBV20-1 and TRBJ1-5, with D unclear. Germline values: CDR1 DFQATT, CDR2 SNEGSKA (reference sequence). Trimming removed 7 bases from V and 3 bases from J, with 25 bases in between. This CDR3 has 17 residues. This CDR3 is CSGLDGSTVRLNQPQHF. CDR3 coding DNA: TGCAGTGGGTTGGACGGATCCACTGTAAGACTCAATCAGCCCCAGCATTTT.

The gene calls are TRBV7-6 and TRBJ2-2; 9 bases are a match to TRBD2. The CDR3 sequence is 17 residues long. The germline CDR1 and CDR2 sequences are SGHVS and FNYEAQ. Trimming removed 0 bases from V and 0 bases from J; junction bases left unmatched: 2. The CDR3 DNA is TGTGCCAGCAGCTTAGCTAGCGGGGGAACGAACACCGGGGAGCTGTTTTTT. Its translation is CASSLASGGTNTGELFF.